Shown below are 5 T cell receptor beta chains from a single sample sequenced in a study of T cells in Graves' hyperthyroidism and ophthalmopathy. The source material, RNA transcripts, was used to amplify TCR beta CDR3 regions. The HTBI primer set served for first-round RT-PCR of the TCR CDR3. TCRdb ran MiXCR on the multiplex PCR reads and lists one entry per CDR3 protein. The sample lists roughly 500,000 distinct CDR3 sequences; about 46% were seen once. The specimen sequenced was peripheral blood or thyroid tissue (not recorded which). All receptors derive from an adult woman with Graves' disease, either hyperthyroidism or ophthalmopathy (not recorded which).

This clonotype was seen repeatedly, ten times or more. The chain has TRBV9 and TRBJ2-2; D is ambiguous. The CDR3 spans 15 residues. Trimming took off 3 bases at V and 2 bases at J, with 11 bases between the two ends. Germline CDR1 and CDR2: SGDLS and YYNGEE. The CDR3 region has the DNA TGTGCCAGCAGCGCCCTGGCTTATAACACCGGGGAGCTGTTTTTT. It specifies CASSALAYNTGELFF.

The rearrangement links TRBV11-2 to TRBJ2-5, with 7 bases identical to TRBD1. The length of the CDR3 is 14 residues. The germline CDR1 and CDR2 sequences are SGHAT and FQNNGV. Trimming removed 5 bases from V and 5 bases from J; junction bases left unmatched: 8. The CDR3 sequence is CASSTDRVWETQYF. The CDR3 DNA is TGTGCCAGCAGCACCGACAGGGTTTGGGAGACCCAGTACTTC. Looking up the rest from reference TRBV11-2 and TRBJ2-5 gives the full variable domain: EAGVAQSPRYKIIEKRQSVAFWCNPISGHATLYWYQQILGQGPKLLIQFQNNGVVDDSQLPKDRFSAERLKGVDSTLKIQPAKLEDSAVYLCASSTDRVWETQYFGPGTRLLVL.

This clonotype was observed a handful of times. This chain joins TRBV6-4 and TRBJ2-7; TRBD2 might be the D (5 bases). The CDR3 totals 14 residues. V lost 6 bases to trimming and J lost 5 bases, with 17 bases between them. CDR1 is MRHNA and CDR2 is SNTAGT in the germline V gene. CDR3 sequence: CASRPPGIIDEQYF. The CDR3 bases are TGTGCCAGCAGACCCCCGGGAATCATAGACGAGCAGTACTTC.

The V gene is TRBV20-1, the J gene TRBJ1-1, with no clear D. Germline loops: CDR1 DFQATT, CDR2 SNEGSKA (reference sequence). Trimming cost V 4 bases and J 5 bases, with 11 bases left between them. The length of the CDR3 is 12 residues. CDR3 sequence reads: CSAKKGTTEAFF. DNA of the CDR3: TGCAGTGCTAAGAAGGGCACGACTGAAGCTTTCTTT.

Of note for this clonotype: A read error may account for a junction end that differs from germline. CDR3 residues: CASRSRQTNYEQYF. Here the CDR3 DNA reads TGTGCCAGCAGAAGTAGGCAGACCAACTACGAGCAGTACTTC. The rearrangement uses TRBV10-2 and TRBJ2-7; no firm D call. In germline, CDR1 is WSHSY, CDR2 SAAADI. The CDR3 sequence is 14 residues long.